The clone carrying this TCR beta chain was seen many times. Its specificity is not known. This entry belongs to a study of blood T cells in healthy people across ages. Looking at the study overall: Capture via template switching afforded approximately one barcoded beta molecule per two T cells.

A second PCR of 7 to 11 cycles used a sample-barcoded 5' primer and a J-beta primer mix. TCRdb re-called the 5' RACE reads through MiXCR, storing one row per CDR3 protein. The sample has some 1.1 million distinct CDR3 sequences, around two fifths seen once; the top ten hold around 13%. Study-level results: It was held that the diversity estimates obtained from one million T cells were underestimates.

Trimming pared 5 bases from V and 2 bases from J, leaving 6 bases between. This CDR3 region has 13 residues. Germline V gives CDR1 SGHTA, CDR2 FQGNSA. The chain uses TRBV7-2 and TRBJ1-4, with D hard to call. Material for sequencing was blood. This receptor was obtained from a man aged 18 to 30 in good health. Here the CDR3 DNA reads TGTGCCAGCAGCCCCAACACTAATGAAAAACTGTTTTTT. Its protein product is CASSPNTNEKLFF.